The 27 T cell receptor beta chains given below trace back to one sample, sequenced in a study of beta chain features in type 1 diabetes. The antigens of these receptors remain unknown. Study results and limitations: Among patients with Type 1 diabetes, TCRB CDR3s were moderately but significantly shorter in every one of the four CD4+ subsets.

The whole isolated RNA underwent reverse transcription, so sequencing captured expressed TCRB transcripts. Repertoires were generated with immunoSEQ multiplex PCR, while TCRdb's copy carries only in-frame clones and drops some. In the table there are a few hundred thousand clones, about 13% of which are singletons. The specimen was naive CD4+ T cells from blood. These receptors all stem from a young woman with type 1 diabetes.

V usage is TRBV9 and J usage is TRBJ1-5; D perhaps matches TRBD1 (5 bases). The CDR3 has 15 residues. From germline, CDR1 is SGDLS and CDR2 YYNGEE. The germline V and J ends were trimmed by 0 bases and 6 bases, with 13 bases remaining between them. CDR3 in DNA: TGTGCCAGCAGCGTAGATGTAGGGGAGGGTCAGCCCCAGCATTTT. The encoded protein is CASSVDVGEGQPQHF.

This clone was counted between two and nine times. The V and J genes are TRBV18 and TRBJ1-2; a weak D match, TRBD1 (6 bases). The CDR3 is 16 residues long. Germline V gene lookup returns CDR1 KGHSH and CDR2 LQKENI. V was cut by 1 base and J by 5 bases, with 17 bases left in between. In DNA form, the CDR3 reads TGTGCCAGCTCACCACAAGGACAGACCCAAGGGTATGGCTACACCTTC. Translated: CASSPQGQTQGYGYTF.

This clone has a handful of counts. The rearrangement uses TRBV29-1 and TRBJ1-2; no reliable D call. The V end lost 0 bases, the J end lost 1 base, and 15 bases lay between the germline ends. The length of the CDR3 is 16 residues. Germline V gene data show CDR1 as SQVTM and CDR2 as ANQGSEA. This CDR3 reads CSVEEAARVLNYGYTF. CDR3 nucleotides: TGCAGCGTTGAAGAGGCAGCTCGGGTGCTTAACTATGGCTACACCTTC. Filled out from reference TRBV29-1 and TRBJ1-2, the complete variable domain reads SAVISQKPSRDICQRGTSLTIQCQVDSQVTMMFWYRQQPGQSLTLIATANQGSEATYESGFVIDKFPISRPNLTFSTLTVSNMSPEDSSIYLCSVEEAARVLNYGYTFGSGTRLTVV.

This clone was seen a few times. The CDR3 reads CRSGKGGTEAFF. In DNA, the CDR3 is TGTCGTTCCGGGAAAGGGGGAACTGAAGCTTTCTTT. This rearrangement joins TRBV19 to TRBJ1-1; maybe TRBD1 (6 bases). Per the germline V gene, CDR1 is LNHDA and CDR2 is SQIVND (reference sequence). This CDR3 has 12 residues.

The chain is built from TRBV7-9 and TRBJ2-5; 12 bases align to TRBD2. The J segment lost 5 bases and the V segment lost 2 bases, leaving 12 bases of the junction unmatched. Germline V gene lookup returns CDR1 SEHNR and CDR2 FQNEAQ (reference sequence). The CDR3 spans 18 residues. CDR3 region: CASSLSLLTSGSWETQYF. CDR3 coding DNA: TGTGCCAGCAGCTTATCCCTCCTGACTAGCGGGAGTTGGGAGACCCAGTACTTC. Full variable domain (missing parts from reference TRBV7-9 and TRBJ2-5): DTGVSQNPRHKITKRGQNVTFRCDPISEHNRLYWYRQTLGQGPEFLTYFQNEAQLEKSRLLSDRFSAERPKGSFSTLEIQRTEQGDSAMYLCASSLSLLTSGSWETQYFGPGTRLLVL.

The chain couples TRBV30 to TRBJ2-3; D unclear. CDR3 size: 13 residues. The V gene's germline CDR1 is GTSNPN and CDR2 SVGIG (reference sequence). V shed 2 bases and J shed 2 bases, with 8 bases lying between them. The CDR3 loop is CAWSRLVTDTQYF. DNA of the CDR3: TGTGCCTGGAGTCGGCTAGTCACAGATACGCAGTATTTT.

This clone was found a few times. V is TRBV18 and J is TRBJ2-3; D call uncertain. Deletions cut 3 bases from V and 0 bases from J, with 7 bases between. Germline CDR1 and CDR2: KGHSH and LQKENI. CDR3 length equals 14 residues. In DNA, the CDR3 is TGTGCCAGCTCACCGGTCGGTAGCACAGATACGCAGTATTTT. It specifies CASSPVGSTDTQYF.

This clone was counted only a few times. V is TRBV30 and J is TRBJ2-5; TRBD1 agrees at 9 bases. V lost 2 bases, J lost 1 base, and 5 bases stayed unmatched. The CDR3 runs to 15 residues. Germline CDR1 reads GTSNPN; CDR2 reads SVGIG (reference sequence). As DNA, the CDR3 is TGTGCCTGGAGTCCCGGGACAGGGATCCAAGAGACCCAGTACTTC. It codes for CAWSPGTGIQETQYF.

The chain has TRBV5-4 and TRBJ2-1; 13 bases align to TRBD2. This CDR3 region has 17 residues. With 0 bases clipped from V and 7 bases from J, the junction kept 7 bases outside the gene matches. Looked up from germline, CDR1 is SGHNT and CDR2 is YYREEE (reference sequence). CDR3 nucleotide sequence: TGTGCCAGCAGCTTGGGGCAAGGACTAGCGGGAGTAAATGAGCAGTTCTTC. Its translation is CASSLGQGLAGVNEQFF. Complete variable domain (other parts from reference TRBV5-4 and TRBJ2-1): ETGVTQSPTHLIKTRGQQVTLRCSSQSGHNTVSWYQQALGQGPQFIFQYYREEENGRGNFPPRFSGLQFPNYSSELNVNALELDDSALYLCASSLGQGLAGVNEQFFGPGTRLTVL.

V usage is TRBV27 and J usage is TRBJ2-3; D is possibly TRBD2 (5 bases). V lost 4 bases to trimming and J lost 11 bases, with 13 bases between them. This CDR3 contains 12 residues. Looked up from germline, CDR1 is MNHEY and CDR2 is SMNVEV (reference sequence). The CDR3 protein is CASSSLAGGQYF. CDR3 nucleotides: TGTGCCAGCAGTTCTCTAGCAGGAGGGCAGTATTTT.

This clone was seen only a few times. The V and J genes are TRBV6-4 and TRBJ1-1; no reliable D call. The CDR3 length is 14 residues. Trimming removed 6 bases at V and 2 bases at J, with 13 bases between. Per the germline V gene, CDR1 is MRHNA and CDR2 is SNTAGT. The chain's CDR3 is CASRVPRTNTEAFF. CDR3 sequence (DNA): TGTGCCAGCAGAGTTCCCAGAACCAACACTGAAGCTTTCTTT.

This clone was detected only a few times. The rearrangement links TRBV18 to TRBJ2-7; 12 nucleotides align to TRBD2. Losses at the gene ends were 6 bases for V and 5 bases for J; bases not matched to a gene: 11. This CDR3 contains 16 residues. Germline assignment: CDR1 KGHSH and CDR2 LQKENI. CDR3 protein: CASSVLAGGPQNEQYV. The CDR3, as DNA: TGTGCCAGCTCCGTTCTAGCGGGAGGGCCTCAAAACGAGCAGTACGTC.

This clone was seen a handful of times. The DNA of the CDR3 is TGTGCCTGGAGTGTAGTGCGCAGGGCCCGGAGTCTGAACACTGAAGCTTTCTTT. Its translation: CAWSVVRRARSLNTEAFF. V usage is TRBV30 and J usage is TRBJ1-1, with D possibly TRBD1 on 5 matching bases. Germline CDR1 reads GTSNPN; CDR2 reads SVGIG (reference sequence). The V end lost 0 bases, the J end lost 0 bases, and 20 bases lay between the germline ends. The CDR3 consists of 18 residues.

This sequence joins TRBV28 and TRBJ1-1; D unresolved. Germline V lookup: CDR1 MDHEN, CDR2 SYDVKM. The CDR3 sequence is 13 residues long. The ends were cut back, 2 bases at V and 1 base at J, with 5 bases in the middle. In DNA, the CDR3 is TGTGCCAGCAGTTTACCCCAGAACACTGAAGCTTTCTTT. Protein product: CASSLPQNTEAFF.

A few counts support this clone. V gene TRBV5-1 combines with J gene TRBJ1-5; D is possibly TRBD1 (5 bases). Germline-derived CDR1 and CDR2 are SGHRS and YFSETQ. Trimming removed 0 bases at V and 8 bases at J, with 15 bases between. The CDR3 spans 15 residues. In DNA, the CDR3 is TGCGCCAGCAGCTTGGGGCCCCAGGGACTTGAGCCCCAGCATTTT. It codes for CASSLGPQGLEPQHF.

The V call is TRBV18, the J call TRBJ2-1, with D possibly being TRBD2 (5 bases). The CDR3 is 16 amino acids. Germline CDR1 KGHSH, CDR2 LQKENI. V lost 0 bases and J lost 1, with 10 bases in between. CDR3 sequence reads: CASSPPRRASYNEQFF. The CDR3 coding sequence is TGTGCCAGCTCACCACCGCGGCGGGCATCCTACAATGAGCAGTTCTTC.

A few counts support this clone. V and J are TRBV28 and TRBJ2-7, with 9 bases identical to TRBD1. The V gene's germline CDR1 is MDHEN and CDR2 SYDVKM. V shed 7 bases and J 0 bases; nucleotides not matched to a gene: 13. The CDR3 consists of 17 residues. CDR3 coding DNA: TGTGCCAGCACCACATCGTACAGGGGGCCCAGCTCCTACGAGCAGTACTTC. The encoded protein is CASTTSYRGPSSYEQYF.

The CDR3 protein is CASSPSRANEKLFF. For the CDR3, the DNA is TGTGCCAGCTCACCGTCCCGGGCTAATGAAAAACTGTTTTTT. The chain combines TRBV18 with TRBJ1-4; D remains unclear. Germline V lookup: CDR1 KGHSH, CDR2 LQKENI. The CDR3 consists of 14 residues. Trimming stripped 3 bases from V and 3 bases from J, with 8 bases between.

This chain links TRBV28 with TRBJ2-7; D gene uncertain. Germline V gene lookup returns CDR1 MDHEN and CDR2 SYDVKM. This CDR3 comprises 14 residues. The V end lost 3 bases, the J end lost 0 bases, and 9 bases lay between the germline ends. For the CDR3, the DNA is TGTGCCAGCAGTTTGAGCTTTGGCTCCTACGAGCAGTACTTC. Protein product: CASSLSFGSYEQYF. Supplemented by reference TRBV28 and TRBJ2-7, the full variable domain reads DVKVTQSSRYLVKRTGEKVFLECVQDMDHENMFWYRQDPGLGLRLIYFSYDVKMKEKGDIPEGYSVSREKKERFSLILESASTNQTSMYLCASSLSFGSYEQYFGPGTRLTVT.

The rearrangement uses TRBV7-3 and TRBJ2-5; D remains ambiguous. V lost 0 bases, J lost 5 bases, and 7 bases lay in between. Germline V lookup: CDR1 SGHTA, CDR2 FQGTGA. This CDR3 region has 13 residues. CDR3 in DNA: TGTGCCAGCAGCTTAACGAGGAGTGAGACCCAGTACTTC. It translates to CASSLTRSETQYF.

This clone was seen more than once but under ten times. This sequence joins TRBV12-5 and TRBJ2-1; maybe TRBD2 (5 bases). V was cut by 6 bases and J by 4 bases, with 16 bases left in between. This CDR3 is built from 15 residues. The V gene's germline CDR1 is LGHNT and CDR2 FRNRAP. For the CDR3, the DNA is TGTGCTAGTGGCCCACCCGGGAACAGATACAATGAGCAGTTCTTC. Protein product: CASGPPGNRYNEQFF. The full variable domain, rest sourced from reference TRBV12-5 and TRBJ2-1, is DARVTQTPRHKVTEMGQEVTMRCQPILGHNTVFWYRQTMMQGLELLAYFRNRAPLDDSGMPKDRFSAEMPDATLATLKIQPSEPRDSAVYFCASGPPGNRYNEQFFGPGTRLTVL.

In this sample, this clone turned up a few times. J is TRBJ1-1 and V is TRBV5-1, with D perhaps TRBD1 (5 bases). V was pared by 0 bases and J by 5 bases, with 14 bases between. Germline values: CDR1 SGHRS, CDR2 YFSETQ. CDR3 length equals 15 residues. CDR3 amino acids: CASSLGLTGGTEAFF. The CDR3 DNA follows: TGCGCCAGCAGCTTGGGACTAACAGGAGGGACTGAAGCTTTCTTT. The entire variable domain, with the rest obtained from reference TRBV5-1 and TRBJ1-1, is as follows: KAGVTQTPRYLIKTRGQQVTLSCSPISGHRSVSWYQQTPGQGLQFLFEYFSETQRNKGNFPGRFSGRQFSNSRSEMNVSTLELGDSALYLCASSLGLTGGTEAFFGQGTRLTVV.

The J gene is TRBJ1-4, the V gene TRBV9; 8 nucleotides line up with TRBD1. V lost 3 bases and J lost 5; bases outside the gene matches: 3. Germline CDR1 is SGDLS and CDR2 is YYNGEE. The CDR3 loop spans 14 amino acids. CDR3 residues: CASSADRVNEKLFF. For the CDR3, the DNA is TGTGCCAGCAGCGCGGACAGGGTCAATGAAAAACTGTTTTTT.

This clone turned up a few times. This chain uses TRBV6-6 with TRBJ2-7; tentative D call: TRBD2 (6 bases). CDR1 is MNHNY, CDR2 SVGAGI, per germline (reference sequence). V was trimmed by 6 bases and J by 0 bases, leaving 15 bases between them. This CDR3 comprises 15 residues. Here the CDR3 DNA reads TGTGCCAGCAGAGGAGGAGGGAGCCACTCCTACGAGCAGTACTTC. This encodes CASRGGGSHSYEQYF.

This clone was counted a few times. The rearrangement links TRBV30 to TRBJ1-2, with D hard to call. Germline CDR1 and CDR2: GTSNPN and SVGIG (reference sequence). V dropped 0 bases and J dropped 4 bases, with 9 bases sitting between them. The CDR3 is made up of 13 amino acids. CDR3 DNA: TGTGCCTGGAGTGTACAAGGAGTCTATGGCTACACCTTC. The encoded protein is CAWSVQGVYGYTF.

This clone has more than one count but fewer than ten. The chain couples TRBV7-9 to TRBJ1-2, with TRBD1 identical over 11 bases. The CDR3 contains 17 residues. Per germline, CDR1 SEHNR and CDR2 FQNEAQ (reference sequence). The junction had 7 bases not matched to a gene; V was cut back by 4 bases and J by 0 bases. The DNA for the CDR3 is TGTGCCAGCAGCTCAGGACAGGGGGCGACTACTAACTATGGCTACACCTTC. Translated: CASSSGQGATTNYGYTF. The whole variable domain, remainder taken from reference TRBV7-9 and TRBJ1-2, is DTGVSQNPRHKITKRGQNVTFRCDPISEHNRLYWYRQTLGQGPEFLTYFQNEAQLEKSRLLSDRFSAERPKGSFSTLEIQRTEQGDSAMYLCASSSGQGATTNYGYTFGSGTRLTVV.

The chain joins TRBV6-5 to TRBJ2-7; 10 positions agree with TRBD2. J lost 4 bases, V lost 0 bases, and 6 bases had no gene match. The CDR3 has 16 residues. Germline values: CDR1 MNHEY, CDR2 SVGAGI. In DNA, the CDR3 is TGTGCCAGCAGTTACTCGGCTAGCGGGAGCGTTTACGAGCAGTACGTC. It is translated as CASSYSASGSVYEQYV.